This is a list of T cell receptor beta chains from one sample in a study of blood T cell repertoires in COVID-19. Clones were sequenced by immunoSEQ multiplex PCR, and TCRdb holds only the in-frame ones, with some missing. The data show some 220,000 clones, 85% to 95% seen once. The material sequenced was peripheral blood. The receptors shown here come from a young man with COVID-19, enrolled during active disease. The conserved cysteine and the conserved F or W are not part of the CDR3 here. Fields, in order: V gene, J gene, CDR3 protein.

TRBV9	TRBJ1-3	ASSVSSISGTYSGNTIY
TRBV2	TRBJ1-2	ASSGQGNYGYT
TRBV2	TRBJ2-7	ASSDRASEQY
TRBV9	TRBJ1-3	ASSVEAVKPRGGNTIY
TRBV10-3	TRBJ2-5	AIRDKYRETQY
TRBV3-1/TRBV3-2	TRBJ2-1	ASSQVARTGGGNEQF
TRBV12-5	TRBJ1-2	ASGLVSPGNYGYT
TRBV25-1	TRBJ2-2	ASSERIGGANTGELF
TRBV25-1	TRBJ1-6	ASSETGQGYVGGSPLH
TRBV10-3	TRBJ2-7	AISESVSGASEQY
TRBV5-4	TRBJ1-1	ASSPWDRGGYTEAF
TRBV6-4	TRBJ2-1	ASSAASGATEL
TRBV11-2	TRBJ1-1	ASRGMWGGTEAF
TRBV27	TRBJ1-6	ASSSAGGYTNSPLH
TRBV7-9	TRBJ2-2	ASSPTPGQGPTGELF
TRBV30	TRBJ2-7	AWSWGGAYEQY
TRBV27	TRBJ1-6	ASSFGQGSYNSPLH
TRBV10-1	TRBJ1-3	ASSETGNSGNTIY
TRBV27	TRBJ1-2	ASSPRQTPNYGYT
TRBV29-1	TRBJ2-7	SVVREGSSYEQY
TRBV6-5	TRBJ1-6	ASSTPDSYNSPLH
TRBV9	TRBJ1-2	ASSEGSGGGYT
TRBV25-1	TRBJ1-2	ASSEGGKGYT
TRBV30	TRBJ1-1	ASKTGGAEAF
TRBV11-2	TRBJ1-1	ASSLGQGNTEAF
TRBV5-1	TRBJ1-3	ASSLPRDRAGGNTIY
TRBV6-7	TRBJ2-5	ASSYQAQGQETQY
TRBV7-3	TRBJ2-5	ASSSNKY
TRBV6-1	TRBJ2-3	ASSELHTAPTDTQY
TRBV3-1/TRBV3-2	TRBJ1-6	ASSQGGTENSPLH
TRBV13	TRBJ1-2	ASSLGLTGNGYT
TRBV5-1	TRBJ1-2	ASSSAPRGAVGYT
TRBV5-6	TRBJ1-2	ASSPRPGGDGYT